Below, 13 T cell receptor beta chains from the same sample are listed, as sequenced in a study of T cell responses to AZD1222 COVID-19 vaccine. Libraries were prepared by immunoSEQ multiplex PCR; TCRdb keeps only in-frame clonotypes and omits some of them. The sample shows about 140,000 clones, 90% to 95% of them seen only once. The sequencing here drew on peripheral blood, taken after recovery from COVID-19. These receptors were collected from an adult who had recovered from COVID-19.

The chain couples TRBV9 to TRBJ1-2; 7 bases line up with TRBD1. There are 16 residues in the CDR3. Germline V CDR1 and CDR2: SGDLS, YYNGEE. V shed 0 bases, J shed 8 bases, and the junction held 13 bases outside the gene matches. CDR3 nucleotide sequence: TGTGCCAGCAGCGTAGGGGGAGACAGGGCAAGGGAAGGCTACACCTTC. It encodes CASSVGGDRAREGYTF.

The rearrangement joins TRBV4-1 to TRBJ2-7; D uncertain. CDR3 length equals 16 residues. Germline V gene sequence: CDR1 MGHRA, CDR2 YSYEKL. The V gene lost 1 base and the J gene lost 5 bases, with 18 bases spanning the gap. CDR3 protein: CASSQVVMGIQDEQYF. The CDR3 DNA sequence: TGCGCCAGCAGCCAAGTGGTAATGGGGATCCAGGACGAGCAGTACTTC.

The sample holds a few counts of this clone. The chain couples TRBV10-3 to TRBJ2-3, with TRBD2 matching over 9 bases. The CDR3 loop spans 15 amino acids. V shed 10 bases and J 4 bases; nucleotides not matched to a gene: 12. The germline gives CDR1 ENHRY, CDR2 SYGVKD. The CDR3 DNA is TGTGCCACCGTAGGGTTTGCGGGAGGGTCAGATACGCAGTATTTT. Residues: CATVGFAGGSDTQYF.

The rearrangement links TRBV21-1 to TRBJ1-2. TRBV21-1 is recorded as a pseudogene. This CDR3 has 16 residues. CDR3 amino acids: CASSPGGQGPEEGYTF. CDR3 DNA: TGTGCCAGCAGCCCCGGGGGGCAGGGCCCGGAGGAAGGCTACACCTTC.

CDR3 region: CASSIVTDQPQHF. CDR3 in DNA: TGTGCCAGTAGTATAGTAACCGATCAGCCCCAGCATTTT. This chain connects TRBV19 to TRBJ1-5; D remains ambiguous. The CDR3 is 13 amino acids. V lost 1 base to trimming and J lost 5 bases, with 6 bases between them. Germline V gene data show CDR1 as LNHDA and CDR2 as SQIVND (reference sequence). Full variable domain (missing parts from reference TRBV19 and TRBJ1-5): DGGITQSPKYLFRKEGQNVTLSCEQNLNHDAMYWYRQDPGQGLRLIYYSQIVNDFQKGDIAEGYSVSREKKESFPLTVTSAQKNPTAFYLCASSIVTDQPQHFGDGTRLSIL.

V usage is TRBV16 and J usage is TRBJ1-4; TRBD1 matches at 7 bases. Trimming took 4 bases from V and 7 from J; bases not matched to a gene: 9. The CDR3 is made up of 15 amino acids. Germline V CDR1 and CDR2: KGHSY, FQNENV. The CDR3 is CASSPTGRSGEKLFF. The CDR3 nucleotides read TGTGCCAGCAGCCCGACAGGGCGAAGTGGTGAAAAACTGTTTTTT.

The chain carries TRBV5-1 and TRBJ1-3, with D perhaps matching TRBD1 (5 bases). The CDR3 consists of 14 residues. V was clipped by 3 bases and J by 0 bases, with 7 bases between them. CDR1 and CDR2 from the germline V gene are SGHRS and YFSETQ. The CDR3 sequence is CASSSDNSGNTIYF. The CDR3 DNA is TGCGCCAGCAGCTCGGACAACTCTGGAAACACCATATATTTT.

The sample holds one count of this clone. V gene TRBV19 combines with J gene TRBJ2-4; a weak D match, TRBD2 (6 bases). The CDR3 has 17 amino acids. V lost 1 base and J lost 2, with 15 bases in between. CDR1 and CDR2 from the germline V gene are LNHDA and SQIVND (reference sequence). The CDR3 coding sequence is TGTGCCAGTAGTATAGGTGGGGGGAGAGGGACCAAAAACATTCAGTACTTC. Translated: CASSIGGGRGTKNIQYF.

The chain employs TRBV5-4 and TRBJ2-1, with D perhaps matching TRBD1 or TRBD2 (6 bases each). CDR3 length: 17 residues. V was cut by 1 base and J by 7 bases, with 21 bases left in between. The V gene's germline CDR1 is SGHNT and CDR2 YYREEE (reference sequence). The CDR3 reads CASSLTTRGDLANEQFF. The CDR3 coding sequence is TGTGCCAGCAGCTTGACGACAAGGGGGGATTTGGCGAATGAGCAGTTCTTC. The variable domain in full, completed from reference TRBV5-4 and TRBJ2-1, reads ETGVTQSPTHLIKTRGQQVTLRCSSQSGHNTVSWYQQALGQGPQFIFQYYREEENGRGNFPPRFSGLQFPNYSSELNVNALELDDSALYLCASSLTTRGDLANEQFFGPGTRLTVL.

This rearrangement joins TRBV3-1 (or the pseudogene TRBV3-2) to TRBJ1-1; no clear D. V was shortened by 4 bases and J by 1 base, with 13 bases between the two germline ends. Germline CDR1 reads LGHDT; CDR2 reads YNNKEL (reference sequence). CDR3 length equals 15 residues. The CDR3 loop reads CASSPTRQGNTEAFF. For the CDR3, the DNA is TGTGCCAGCAGCCCCACTCGGCAAGGGAACACTGAAGCTTTCTTT.

The V and J genes are TRBV4-2 and TRBJ2-2; 8 positions match TRBD2. Germline trimming cut 0 bases from V and 0 bases from J; bases unmatched to any gene: 3. CDR3 length: 17 amino acids. The germline V gene encodes CDR1 LGHNA and CDR2 YNFKEQ. The CDR3 sequence is CASSQEGGLANTGELFF. CDR3 bases: TGTGCCAGCAGCCAAGAAGGGGGACTAGCGAACACCGGGGAGCTGTTTTTT.

V usage is TRBV28 and J usage is TRBJ2-7, with a possible D match to TRBD1 (7 bases). The length of the CDR3 is 14 residues. Germline V CDR1 and CDR2: MDHEN, SYDVKM. The germline V and J ends were trimmed by 5 bases and 5 bases, with 16 bases remaining between them. The CDR3 sequence: CASSGGTVLHEQYF. The CDR3 DNA follows: TGTGCCAGCAGTGGAGGGACAGTTCTTCACGAGCAGTACTTC.

The rearrangement uses TRBV28 and TRBJ2-5; weak D call: TRBD1 (5 bases). The germline V gene has CDR1 MDHEN and CDR2 SYDVKM. The CDR3 totals 14 residues. V was cut by 3 bases and J by 4 bases, with 12 bases left in between. The CDR3 here is CASSLPGRGETQYF. The DNA for the CDR3 is TGTGCCAGCAGTTTGCCAGGGCGCGGAGAGACCCAGTACTTC.